Following are 32 T cell receptor beta chains from one sample sequenced in a study of Ad26.COV2.S vaccination and SARS-CoV-2 variants. Sample treatment: 15 to 20 received Ad26.COV2.S at low or high dose, single or two shots; about 5 received placebo; per-sample allocation not given. Day 63 following the first vaccine or placebo injection was when the samples were taken. Data came from immunoSEQ multiplex PCR; TCRdb stores just in-frame clones and leaves some out. The repertoire holds roughly 400,000 clones, with about 90% as singletons. Material: peripheral blood, obtained in a trial of Ad26.COV2.S vaccine versus placebo. The receptors stem from a person between 18 and 65 years old who received the Ad26.COV2.S COVID-19 vaccine or a placebo.

The chain carries TRBV9 and TRBJ2-3; D perhaps matches TRBD2 (6 bases). This CDR3 is built from 14 residues. Trimming left V 7 bases short and J 1 base short, with 13 bases between. CDR1 and CDR2 (germline): SGDLS, YYNGEE. CDR3 region: CASGGGVGTDTQYF. The DNA of the CDR3 is TGTGCCAGCGGTGGCGGGGTGGGCACAGATACGCAGTATTTT.

V usage is TRBV2 and J usage is TRBJ2-7; D is uncertain. CDR3 length: 11 amino acids. Germline lookup yields CDR1 SNHLY and CDR2 FYNNEI. Trimming took 5 bases from V and 2 from J, leaving 4 bases between them. CDR3 nucleotides: TGTGCCAGCAGTCCCGCCTACGAGCAGTACTTC. Its translation is CASSPAYEQYF.

This rearrangement joins TRBV16 to TRBJ2-7; the D gene could be TRBD1 or TRBD2 (5 bases each). CDR3 length: 12 amino acids. Trimming took 3 bases from V and 3 from J, leaving 6 bases between them. Germline V gives CDR1 KGHSY, CDR2 FQNENV. The CDR3 is CASSQGDYEQYF. DNA of the CDR3: TGTGCCAGCAGCCAGGGGGACTACGAGCAGTACTTC.

This chain connects TRBV7-2 to TRBJ2-1; TRBD1 matches 7 bases. The CDR3 has 11 residues. Germline V gene lookup returns CDR1 SGHTA and CDR2 FQGNSA. With 4 bases clipped from V and 12 bases from J, the junction kept 3 bases outside the gene matches. CDR3 DNA: TGTGCCAGCAGCTATGACAGGGTGCAGTTCTTC. Residues: CASSYDRVQFF.

In this sample, this clone turned up a few times. The chain is built from TRBV6-2 or TRBV6-3 and TRBJ1-5; 7 nucleotides align to TRBD1. CDR3 length equals 15 residues. Germline CDR1 is MNHEY and CDR2 is SVGEGT. V dropped 5 bases and J dropped 9; count of bases not matched to a gene: 13. The chain's CDR3 is CASSQPGQPLRPQHF. CDR3 bases: TGTGCCAGCAGTCAACCGGGACAGCCCCTTCGGCCCCAGCATTTT.

J is TRBJ2-1 and V is TRBV7-9, with 15 nucleotides matching TRBD2. V trimming: 3 bases; J trimming: 6 bases; junction bases outside the gene matches: 6. The germline V gene has CDR1 SEHNR and CDR2 FQNEAQ (reference sequence). The CDR3 runs 17 residues. This CDR3 reads CASSFTGLAGGSNEQFF. CDR3 nucleotide sequence: TGTGCCAGCAGCTTCACGGGACTAGCGGGAGGCTCCAATGAGCAGTTCTTC.

The chain joins TRBV11-2 to TRBJ2-7; TRBD2 might be the D (5 bases). Germline values: CDR1 SGHAT, CDR2 FQNNGV. This CDR3 region has 15 residues. Trimming cost V 3 bases and J 6 bases, with 18 bases left between them. The CDR3 loop reads CASSFTLVSGGEQYF. The CDR3 DNA follows: TGTGCCAGCAGCTTCACACTAGTTTCAGGAGGCGAGCAGTACTTC.

The rearrangement joins TRBV28 to TRBJ2-3; 10 bases are a match to TRBD1. CDR1 MDHEN and CDR2 SYDVKM come from the germline V gene. CDR3 length: 15 amino acids. With V trimmed by 5 bases and J by 4 bases, 6 bases remained unmatched. The CDR3 sequence is CASSPGQGRPDTQYF. The CDR3 DNA sequence: TGTGCCAGCAGTCCGGGACAGGGGAGGCCAGATACGCAGTATTTT.

The chain combines TRBV5-1 with TRBJ2-7; a possible D gene is TRBD1 (6 bases). Germline V CDR1 and CDR2: SGHRS, YFSETQ. CDR3 length equals 13 residues. Trimming left V 0 bases short and J 12 bases short, with 16 bases between. CDR3 residues: CASSLAGQSGRYF. The CDR3 DNA reads as TGCGCCAGCAGCTTGGCTGGACAGTCCGGCAGGTACTTC.

The chain links TRBV10-3 to TRBJ1-2; D ambiguous. Per germline, CDR1 ENHRY and CDR2 SYGVKD. V lost 3 bases and J 0 bases, leaving 5 bases between the germline ends. The CDR3 covers 13 residues. The CDR3 sequence: CAISDGTNYGYTF. DNA for the CDR3: TGTGCCATCAGTGACGGAACTAACTATGGCTACACCTTC.

CDR3 DNA: TGTGCCAGCAGTGCCAGACAGGGTTTCGACGAGCAGTACTTC. Translated: CASSARQGFDEQYF. V is TRBV27 and J is TRBJ2-7, with 7 positions matching TRBD1. V gave up 5 bases and J gave up 5 bases; unmatched junction bases: 9. This CDR3 is built from 14 residues. Germline values: CDR1 MNHEY, CDR2 SMNVEV (reference sequence).

The genes are TRBV28 and TRBJ2-1; a weak D match, TRBD1 (6 bases). The CDR3 runs to 14 residues. V was trimmed by 9 bases and J by 7 bases, leaving 19 bases between them. Germline V CDR1 and CDR2: MDHEN, SYDVKM. CDR3 loop: CASQTGGTWNEQFF. CDR3 DNA sequence: TGTGCCAGTCAGACAGGCGGTACTTGGAATGAGCAGTTCTTC. The whole variable domain, filled in from reference TRBV28 and TRBJ2-1, reads DVKVTQSSRYLVKRTGEKVFLECVQDMDHENMFWYRQDPGLGLRLIYFSYDVKMKEKGDIPEGYSVSREKKERFSLILESASTNQTSMYLCASQTGGTWNEQFFGPGTRLTVL.

This chain connects TRBV5-4 to TRBJ2-1; the D gene is possibly TRBD2 (6 bases). Germline V gene lookup returns CDR1 SGHNT and CDR2 YYREEE (reference sequence). V lost 3 bases and J lost 6, with 13 bases in between. The CDR3 loop spans 14 amino acids. The CDR3 coding sequence is TGTGCCAGCAGCTGGGACTCCACCTCCAATGAGCAGTTCTTC. Translation: CASSWDSTSNEQFF.

V is TRBV2 and J is TRBJ2-3, with D maybe TRBD1 (5 bases). The CDR3 runs 14 residues. Germline V gene data show CDR1 as SNHLY and CDR2 as FYNNEI. Trimming pared 2 bases from V and 4 bases from J, leaving 10 bases between. CDR3 coding DNA: TGTGCCAGCAGTGAACTCCAGGGTGCAGATACGCAGTATTTT. Translation: CASSELQGADTQYF. Full variable domain (outside the CDR3, taken from reference TRBV2 and TRBJ2-3): EPEVTQTPSHQVTQMGQEVILRCVPISNHLYFYWYRQILGQKVEFLVSFYNNEISEKSEIFDDQFSVERPDGSNFTLKIRSTKLEDSAMYFCASSELQGADTQYFGPGTRLTVL.

A word on this clone: Other DNA sequences in the sample encode the same CDR3. The chain couples TRBV5-4 to TRBJ2-7, with TRBD2 identical over 13 bases. Germline V gives CDR1 SGHNT, CDR2 YYREEE (reference sequence). CDR3 length equals 15 residues. The trim removed 4 bases at V and 4 bases at J, leaving 5 bases unmatched. Written as DNA, the CDR3 is TGTGCCAGCAGCCCCGGACTAGCGGGGGCATACGAGCAGTACTTC. It encodes CASSPGLAGAYEQYF.

V is TRBV27 and J is TRBJ1-6; D not certain. V lost 4 bases to trimming and J lost 4 bases, with 17 bases between them. In germline, CDR1 is MNHEY, CDR2 SMNVEV (reference sequence). The CDR3 has 17 residues. The CDR3 sequence: CASSYGSMRDYNSPLHF. DNA for the CDR3: TGTGCCAGCAGTTACGGGAGCATGAGGGATTATAATTCACCCCTCCACTTT.

This rearrangement joins TRBV10-3 to TRBJ2-1; 7 bases are shared with TRBD2. CDR3 length equals 12 residues. CDR1 and CDR2 (germline): ENHRY, SYGVKD. The CDR3 loop is CAGGSIYNEQFF. The CDR3 nucleotides are TGTGCGGGGGGGAGCATCTACAATGAGCAGTTCTTC.

The sample holds a few counts of this clone. The chain is built from TRBV28 and TRBJ1-5, with D maybe TRBD1 (5 bases). The CDR3 extends over 16 amino acids. Germline assignment: CDR1 MDHEN and CDR2 SYDVKM. The ends were cut back, 4 bases at V and 4 bases at J, with 17 bases in the middle. CDR3 sequence (DNA): TGTGCCAGCAGTTCTCCTGTGGCCCGGGGGAATCAGCCCCAGCATTTT. Translated: CASSSPVARGNQPQHF.

V usage is TRBV11-1 and J usage is TRBJ2-7, with D possibly being TRBD2 (5 bases). Germline assignment: CDR1 SGHAT and CDR2 FQDESV (reference sequence). The CDR3 has 14 amino acids. The ends were cut back, 10 bases at V and 5 bases at J, with 21 bases in the middle. CDR3 sequence (DNA): TGTGCCACCGGGAACATGGGGTACAAGGACGAGCAGTACTTC. As protein: CATGNMGYKDEQYF.

The rearrangement joins TRBV3-1 (or the pseudogene TRBV3-2) to TRBJ2-1; 9 nucleotides line up with TRBD2. CDR1 is LGHDT and CDR2 is YNNKEL in the germline V gene (reference sequence). This CDR3 region has 14 residues. V lost 5 bases to trimming and J lost 6 bases; unmatched junction nucleotides: 5. The CDR3, as DNA: TGTGCCAGCAGCGAGCTAGCGGGGATCAATGAGCAGTTCTTC. It specifies CASSELAGINEQFF.

This clone appeared a few times. The chain has TRBV27 and TRBJ1-6; the D is unclear. The CDR3 totals 17 residues. Germline CDR1 MNHEY, CDR2 SMNVEV (reference sequence). V was pared by 1 base and J by 0 bases, with 10 bases between. The CDR3 here is CASSLFGRSSYNSPLHF. The CDR3 DNA is TGTGCCAGCAGTTTATTCGGGCGGAGCTCCTATAATTCACCCCTCCACTTT.

Remarks on this clone: The same CDR3 is also encoded by other DNA sequences in this sample. The chain has TRBV7-2 and TRBJ2-3; D gene ambiguous. The V end was cut by 3 bases, the J end by 3 bases, with 1 base between. Germline V gives CDR1 SGHTA, CDR2 FQGNSA. The CDR3 spans 11 residues. The CDR3 DNA reads TGTGCCAGCAGCTTGACAGATACGCAGTATTTT. This sequence encodes CASSLTDTQYF.

This sequence joins TRBV6-5 and TRBJ2-7; D perhaps matches TRBD2 (6 bases). This CDR3 contains 14 residues. Germline V CDR1 and CDR2: MNHEY, SVGAGI. Trimming pared 6 bases from V and 0 bases from J, leaving 12 bases between. CDR3 DNA: TGTGCCAGCAGGGAGGGCGGGTCCTCCTACGAGCAGTACTTC. Protein product: CASREGGSSYEQYF.

This clone has only a few counts. The same CDR3 also results from other DNA sequences found in this sample. The rearrangement joins TRBV5-1 to TRBJ2-3, with 7 bases fitting TRBD1. Per the germline V gene, CDR1 is SGHRS and CDR2 is YFSETQ. CDR3 length equals 14 residues. V lost 3 bases to trimming and J lost 2 bases; unmatched junction nucleotides: 3. The CDR3 sequence: CASSSGQATDTQYF. The CDR3 region has the DNA TGCGCCAGCAGCTCCGGACAGGCCACAGATACGCAGTATTTT.

Regarding this clone: The germline gene is not matched at one end of the junction; a read error may be the cause. J is TRBJ2-1 and V is TRBV9, with 7 bases lining up with TRBD2. The CDR3 runs to 13 residues. Germline values: CDR1 SGDLS, CDR2 YYNGEE. CDR3 nucleotide sequence: TGTGCCAGCAGCGTAGAGGTCGGCGGGAGAAGTATCTTC. Translation: CASSVEVGGRSIF.

The J gene is TRBJ2-3, the V gene TRBV10-3; 7 bases map to TRBD2. This CDR3 is 13 amino acids long. The germline CDR1 and CDR2 sequences are ENHRY and SYGVKD. V lost 4 bases and J lost 3; bases outside the gene matches: 1. This chain's CDR3 is CAISGGGTDTQYF. The CDR3 nucleotides read TGTGCCATCAGTGGGGGGGGGACAGATACGCAGTATTTT.

The V and J genes are TRBV6-5 and TRBJ1-3; 8 nucleotides align to TRBD1. The germline CDR1 and CDR2 sequences are MNHEY and SVGAGI. The CDR3 spans 14 residues. The V segment lost 8 bases and the J segment 0 bases; nucleotides outside the gene matches: 3. As DNA, the CDR3 is TGTGCCAGCGGGGGACAGGACTCTGGAAACACCATATATTTT. Protein sequence: CASGGQDSGNTIYF.

In its sample, this clone was seen once. This sequence joins TRBV10-3 and TRBJ2-7; the match to TRBD2 covers 8 bases. The CDR3 length is 14 residues. V shed 6 bases, J shed 5 bases, and the junction held 9 bases outside the gene matches. Germline CDR1 ENHRY, CDR2 SYGVKD. This CDR3 is CAISVDGRAHEQYF. The CDR3 DNA reads TGTGCCATCAGCGTAGACGGGAGGGCCCACGAGCAGTACTTC.

In DNA, the CDR3 is TGTGCCAGCAGTAGACAGGGTCTCGAGCAGTACTTC. It is translated as CASSRQGLEQYF. The chain couples TRBV6-5 to TRBJ2-7, with 7 nucleotides matching TRBD1. The CDR3 consists of 12 residues. The junction had 4 bases not matched to a gene; V was cut back by 5 bases and J by 6 bases. CDR1 and CDR2 from the germline V gene are MNHEY and SVGAGI.

V and J are TRBV28 and TRBJ2-7, with TRBD2 matching over 10 bases. The CDR3 is 19 residues long. Trimming at V came to 3 bases and at J to 0 bases, leaving 14 bases not matched to a gene. CDR1 is MDHEN, CDR2 SYDVKM, per germline. CDR3 sequence: CASSLLSRHRLAGSYEQYF. CDR3 in DNA: TGTGCCAGCAGTTTGTTGAGCCGACACAGACTAGCGGGCTCCTACGAGCAGTACTTC.

As DNA, the CDR3 is TGTGCCAGCAGCTACTCGGCCGGTGGGACGCAGTATTTT. Amino acids: CASSYSAGGTQYF. This chain joins TRBV7-9 and TRBJ2-3, with D unresolved. Germline V gene sequence: CDR1 SEHNR, CDR2 FQNEAQ (reference sequence). V was pared by 4 bases and J by 9 bases, with 14 bases between. The CDR3 loop spans 13 amino acids. The full variable domain, in which reference TRBV7-9 and TRBJ2-3 provide the parts outside the CDR3, is DTGVSQNPRHKITKRGQNVTFRCDPISEHNRLYWYRQTLGQGPEFLTYFQNEAQLEKSRLLSDRFSAERPKGSFSTLEIQRTEQGDSAMYLCASSYSAGGTQYFGPGTRLTVL.

V and J are TRBV18 and TRBJ2-1; 9 bases line up with TRBD2. Germline CDR1 KGHSH, CDR2 LQKENI. The ends lost 0 bases at V and 15 bases at J; junction bases unmatched: 3. CDR3 length: 12 amino acids. CDR3 in amino acids: CASSPPSGSLFF. DNA for the CDR3: TGTGCCAGCTCACCACCTAGCGGGAGTTTGTTCTTC.